Each of the 3 T cell receptor beta chains below was sequenced from the same sample in a study of blood T cell repertoires in COVID-19 (dated by TCRdb to the early 2020s). Library method: the immunoSEQ multiplex PCR assay. TCRdb took over this immuneACCESS table, retaining in-frame rearrangements with V and J assigned. Such tables are incomplete; in checked studies, under half of the missing clones stem from an unresolved V gene, and the remainder is unexplained. The sample contains about 160,000 clones, roughly four fifths of them found a single time. The ten largest make up approximately 11% of the sample. Sequencing was carried out using peripheral blood. All receptors come from a man aged 55 to 69 with active or convalescent COVID-19.

This clone was found once. This chain uses TRBV4-2 with TRBJ2-5, with 9 positions matching TRBD2. J lost 1 base, V lost 5 bases, and 11 bases had no gene match. Germline V gene lookup returns CDR1 LGHNA and CDR2 YNFKEQ. There are 17 residues in the CDR3. CDR3 DNA sequence: TGTGCCAGCAGCTTACACTACGGGACTAGCCCCCAAGAGACCCAGTACTTC. Translation: CASSLHYGTSPQETQYF.

CDR3 amino acids: CASSQPRTDYGYTF. In nucleotides, the CDR3 is TGCGCCAGCAGTCAACCCCGGACAGACTATGGCTACACCTTC. The V and J genes are TRBV23-1 and TRBJ1-2, with D perhaps TRBD1 (6 bases). TRBV23-1 qualifies as an ORF whose function is uncertain. V lost 2 bases and J 3 bases, leaving 10 bases between the germline ends. This CDR3 is 14 amino acids long.

The chain joins TRBV7-2 to TRBJ2-1, with D perhaps matching TRBD1 (7 bases). The CDR3 runs to 17 residues. The V gene lost 1 base and the J gene lost 4 bases, with 17 bases spanning the gap. Germline CDR1 SGHTA, CDR2 FQGNSA. The CDR3 protein is CASSLVGGQRRYNEQFF. The CDR3 DNA reads as TGTGCCAGCAGCTTAGTCGGGGGACAGCGAAGGTACAATGAGCAGTTCTTC.